Below are 14 T cell receptor beta chains sequenced from a single sample in a study of CD4+ T cells in melanoma. The method was immunoSEQ multiplex PCR; TCRdb's version includes in-frame clones alone and lacks a portion of them. The sample includes 9,600 or so clones, roughly three quarters seen only once; the top ten take about 20%. Sequencing input: peripheral blood. The origin of the receptors is a human donor with melanoma.

The chain employs TRBV4-1 and TRBJ2-7; TRBD2 is a possible D gene (6 bases). V lost 1 base, J lost 2 bases, and 15 bases lay in between. Germline CDR1 is MGHRA and CDR2 is YSYEKL. The CDR3 has 16 amino acids. The CDR3 DNA is TGCGCCAGCAGCCAAGCCGCGGGGAGCCTAACCTACGAGCAGTACTTC. As protein: CASSQAAGSLTYEQYF.

This chain links TRBV27 with TRBJ1-5, with a possible D match to TRBD1 (6 bases). The CDR3 consists of 15 residues. Germline V CDR1 and CDR2: MNHEY, SMNVEV (reference sequence). Trimming cost V 5 bases and J 1 base, with 12 bases left between them. The CDR3: CASSPGTLSNQPQHF. DNA of the CDR3: TGTGCCAGCAGTCCCGGGACACTCAGCAATCAGCCCCAGCATTTT.

The chain couples TRBV19 to TRBJ1-1; 8 bases align to TRBD1. This CDR3 has 14 amino acids. After removal of 4 bases from V and 3 bases from J, the junction contained 4 bases not matched to a gene. The V gene's germline CDR1 is LNHDA and CDR2 SQIVND (reference sequence). The CDR3 region has the DNA TGTGCCAGTAGTACGCTGGACAGGGACACTGAAGCTTTCTTT. Protein product: CASSTLDRDTEAFF.

This clone was observed a single time. This chain links TRBV7-9 with TRBJ2-5; TRBD1 might be the D (5 bases). The CDR3 has 14 amino acids. CDR1 and CDR2 from the germline V gene are SEHNR and FQNEAQ (reference sequence). Trimming stripped 2 bases from V and 4 bases from J, with 11 bases between. The CDR3, as DNA: TGTGCCAGCAGCTTATCCTTAGGGGTAGAGACCCAGTACTTC. The encoded protein is CASSLSLGVETQYF.

V is TRBV5-1 and J is TRBJ1-1; 8 nucleotides agree with TRBD1. The J segment lost 2 bases and the V segment lost 0 bases, leaving 3 bases of the junction unmatched. The CDR3 is 15 residues long. The germline CDR1 and CDR2 sequences are SGHRS and YFSETQ. CDR3 DNA sequence: TGCGCCAGCAGCTTGGCAGGGGGCCGTAACACTGAAGCTTTCTTT. This codes for CASSLAGGRNTEAFF.

V is TRBV7-3 and J is TRBJ2-7; 8 bases are a match to TRBD1. V shed 2 bases and J 6 bases; nucleotides not matched to a gene: 3. The CDR3 has 13 residues. Germline V lookup: CDR1 SGHTA, CDR2 FQGTGA. Here the CDR3 DNA reads TGTGCCAGCAGCTTATTAGGACAGGGCGAGCAGTACTTC. It specifies CASSLLGQGEQYF.

The rearrangement links TRBV6-5 to TRBJ2-3; tentative D call: TRBD2 (6 bases). From germline, CDR1 is MNHEY and CDR2 SVGAGI. The CDR3 has 15 residues. V was pared by 2 bases and J by 2 bases, with 11 bases between. The CDR3 loop is CASSYQVDYTDTQYF. In nucleotides, the CDR3 is TGTGCCAGCAGTTACCAGGTGGACTACACAGATACGCAGTATTTT.

The gene calls are TRBV11-3 and TRBJ1-6; D is undetermined. The V gene lost 8 bases and the J gene lost 7 bases, with 12 bases spanning the gap. This CDR3 contains 13 residues. Germline assignment: CDR1 SGHNT and CDR2 YENEEA. The CDR3 loop reads CASSVSWNSPLHF. CDR3 nucleotides: TGTGCCAGCTCCGTTTCGTGGAATTCACCCCTCCACTTT.

This clone was counted only a few times. The chain recombines TRBV2 with TRBJ1-1; D is ambiguous. The CDR3 totals 14 residues. CDR1 and CDR2 (germline): SNHLY, FYNNEI. The V gene lost 7 bases and the J gene lost 1 base, with 13 bases spanning the gap. The CDR3 reads CASKTRASNTEAFF. The CDR3 DNA reads as TGTGCCAGCAAGACGAGAGCATCGAACACTGAAGCTTTCTTT.

J is TRBJ2-2 and V is TRBV11-2, with D hard to call. Trimming removed 5 bases at V and 4 bases at J, with 11 bases between. The CDR3 contains 14 residues. CDR1 is SGHAT and CDR2 is FQNNGV in the germline V gene. The CDR3 nucleotides are TGTGCCAGCAGCCCCTTTCCTAGCACCGGGGAGCTGTTTTTT. It codes for CASSPFPSTGELFF.

This clone rates as medium-sized. This chain connects TRBV30 to TRBJ2-5; TRBD2 aligns across 7 bases. This CDR3 has 14 residues. Germline CDR1 GTSNPN, CDR2 SVGIG (reference sequence). V was clipped by 2 bases and J by 2 bases; unmatched bases: 5. Here the CDR3 DNA reads TGTGCCTGGAGTAGAGCGGGGTCTCAAGAGACCCAGTACTTC. It codes for CAWSRAGSQETQYF.

This sequence joins TRBV6-1 and TRBJ2-2; D is unclear. This CDR3 has 12 residues. Germline assignment: CDR1 MNHNS and CDR2 SASEGT. The V and J ends lost 8 bases and 4 bases respectively, with 8 bases between them. The DNA of the CDR3 is TGTGCCAGCCTAGTTCGCACCGGGGAGCTGTTTTTT. It specifies CASLVRTGELFF.

By its share, this clone is medium-sized. This chain connects TRBV28 to TRBJ2-7, with D unresolved. The CDR3 has 11 residues. V was clipped by 6 bases and J by 2 bases, with 5 bases between them. In germline, CDR1 is MDHEN, CDR2 SYDVKM. DNA for the CDR3: TGTGCCAGCAGGTCGCCCTACGAGCAGTACTTC. Residues: CASRSPYEQYF.

The chain uses TRBV6-5 and TRBJ1-5; 7 bases align to TRBD1. This CDR3 contains 15 residues. J gave up 5 bases and V 4 bases, and 8 bases lay outside the gene matches. Germline CDR1 and CDR2: MNHEY and SVGAGI. CDR3 DNA: TGTGCCAGCAGTTCGACTACCGGGACAGATCAGCCCCAGCATTTT. It encodes CASSSTTGTDQPQHF.